Listed here are 13 T cell receptor beta chains from one sample, sequenced in a study of CD4 T cell repertoires in COVID-19 (dated by TCRdb to the early 2020s). Library method: the immunoSEQ multiplex PCR assay. What TCRdb holds here is the immuneACCESS table cut down to in-frame rearrangements. Part of the clones is not present; checked against another copy, under half of the missing clones reflect an unresolved V gene, and the others are unexplained. Recorded for this sample are 20,000 to 30,000 clones; roughly 93% of them occurred a single time. The top ten constitute around 0.66% of the sample. Memory T cell samples that were not cultured were sequenced immediately after ex vivo isolation. The source material was circulating follicular helper CD4+ T cells (cTfh) from blood, sampled before the COVID-19 pandemic. In the paper's terms, the cell subset or site label means: circulating T follicular helper cells. The source is a human donor who had COVID-19.

This CDR3 reads CASSALGQAQVGYTF. The CDR3 DNA is TGTGCCAGCAGTGCCTTAGGACAGGCCCAGGTGGGCTACACCTTC. The chain joins TRBV6-1 to TRBJ1-2; TRBD1 matches 7 bases. This CDR3 has 15 amino acids. Unmatched junction bases numbered 13, after V lost 4 bases and J lost 8 bases. Germline V CDR1 and CDR2: MNHNS, SASEGT.

V is TRBV6-5 and J is TRBJ2-1; D remains unclear. The CDR3 length is 11 residues. The V end lost 8 bases, the J end lost 10 bases, and 12 bases lay between the germline ends. Germline CDR1 is MNHEY and CDR2 is SVGAGI. The CDR3: CASRRNSEQFF. Written as DNA, the CDR3 is TGTGCCAGCCGAAGAAACTCCGAGCAGTTCTTC.

The chain joins TRBV12-5 to TRBJ2-2; perhaps TRBD1 as D (6 bases). Trimming left V 0 bases short and J 4 bases short, with 9 bases between. The CDR3 has 15 residues. Germline V gene lookup returns CDR1 LGHNT and CDR2 FRNRAP. The CDR3: CASGLVQGGTGELFF. The CDR3 coding sequence is TGTGCTAGTGGTTTGGTACAGGGCGGCACCGGGGAGCTGTTTTTT. Full variable domain (missing parts from reference TRBV12-5 and TRBJ2-2): DARVTQTPRHKVTEMGQEVTMRCQPILGHNTVFWYRQTMMQGLELLAYFRNRAPLDDSGMPKDRFSAEMPDATLATLKIQPSEPRDSAVYFCASGLVQGGTGELFFGEGSRLTVL.

This sequence joins TRBV5-1 and TRBJ2-7; 7 bases align to TRBD1. V shed 4 bases, J shed 1 base, and the junction held 5 bases outside the gene matches. Germline CDR1 reads SGHRS; CDR2 reads YFSETQ. This CDR3 is built from 14 residues. CDR3 sequence (DNA): TGCGCCAGCAGCATGTTGACAGGGTCCTACGAGCAGTACTTC. Protein sequence: CASSMLTGSYEQYF.

This clone was seen just once. This chain connects TRBV1 to TRBJ2-1; the table calls TRBD2, which could not be checked here. TRBV1 is a pseudogene. This CDR3 has 20 amino acids. The CDR3 spells CTSSQDKIVSGRALRYEQFF. For the CDR3, the DNA is TGCACCAGCAGCCAAGATAAGATTGTTAGCGGGAGGGCCCTCAGATATGAGCAGTTCTTC.

This chain uses TRBV7-9 with TRBJ1-5; 7 nucleotides align to TRBD1. CDR1 is SEHNR, CDR2 FQNEAQ, per germline (reference sequence). Germline trimming cut 10 bases from V and 7 bases from J; bases unmatched to any gene: 10. The CDR3 loop spans 13 amino acids. The CDR3 DNA reads TGTGCCACTGCAGGGGGAATGGGGCAGCCCCAGCATTTT. As protein: CATAGGMGQPQHF.

The chain joins TRBV28 to TRBJ1-3; TRBD1 matches at 7 bases. The germline gives CDR1 MDHEN, CDR2 SYDVKM. This CDR3 region has 15 residues. The V and J ends lost 4 bases and 0 bases, in that order; junction bases with no gene match: 3. The CDR3 bases are TGTGCCAGCAGTTATGACAGGGTCTCTGGAAACACCATATATTTT. Translating it yields CASSYDRVSGNTIYF.

This chain connects TRBV5-6 to TRBJ1-4; D perhaps matches TRBD1 (5 bases). The V end was cut by 3 bases, the J end by 8 bases, with 17 bases between. This CDR3 is built from 15 residues. Per germline, CDR1 SGHDT and CDR2 YYEEEE. CDR3 loop: CASSSLGGLIEKLFF. Written as DNA, the CDR3 is TGTGCCAGCAGCTCACTGGGGGGACTTATAGAAAAACTGTTTTTT.

CDR3 DNA sequence: TGCAGCGCCGGGGGACAGGGGGGCTACAATGAGCAGTTCTTC. This encodes CSAGGQGGYNEQFF. This chain links TRBV29-1 with TRBJ2-1, with TRBD1 identical over 11 bases. Per the germline V gene, CDR1 is SQVTM and CDR2 is ANQGSEA. The CDR3 is 14 amino acids. V lost 7 bases to trimming and J lost 3 bases; unmatched junction nucleotides: 5.

The CDR3, as DNA: TGTGCCAGCAGTACCGGGACAGGGAAGTCTGAAGCTTTCTTT. This encodes CASSTGTGKSEAFF. This chain uses TRBV25-1 with TRBJ1-1, with 9 bases matching TRBD1. CDR1 MGHDK and CDR2 SYGVNS come from the germline V gene. Trimming at V came to 5 bases and at J to 6 bases, leaving 7 bases not matched to a gene. The CDR3 length is 14 residues.

Written as DNA, the CDR3 is TGTGCCAGCAGCCAGAAAGGCGGCGAGACCCAGTACTTC. Residues: CASSQKGGETQYF. The chain has TRBV4-2 and TRBJ2-5; D remains ambiguous. Germline V CDR1 and CDR2: LGHNA, YNFKEQ. V lost 3 bases and J lost 5, with 10 bases in between. CDR3 size: 13 residues.

The V and J genes are TRBV7-2 and TRBJ2-7; 11 bases are a match to TRBD2. Germline CDR1 reads SGHTA; CDR2 reads FQGNSA. This CDR3 spans 13 amino acids. Trimming cost V 3 bases and J 11 bases; bases outside gene matches: 6. The CDR3 nucleotides are TGTGCCAGCAGCTTTAGACTAGCGGGATTGAAGTACTTC. Translating gives CASSFRLAGLKYF.

The rearrangement joins TRBV7-2 to TRBJ2-1; 15 nucleotides match TRBD2. V dropped 6 bases and J dropped 10; count of bases not matched to a gene: 7. The CDR3 has 15 amino acids. Per the germline V gene, CDR1 is SGHTA and CDR2 is FQGNSA. The CDR3 DNA reads TGTGCCAGCAGACCCGGACTAGCGGGAGGGGGAGAGCAGTTCTTC. This encodes CASRPGLAGGGEQFF. Complete variable domain (other parts from reference TRBV7-2 and TRBJ2-1): GAGVSQSPSNKVTEKGKDVELRCDPISGHTALYWYRQSLGQGLEFLIYFQGNSAPDKSGLPSDRFSAERTGGSVSTLTIQRTQQEDSAVYLCASRPGLAGGGEQFFGPGTRLTVL.